Included here is one T cell receptor beta chain sequence, with context. Its antigen is still unknown. Other nucleotide sequences from this sample produce the same CDR3. The sample belongs to a study of T cell responses to AZD1222 COVID-19 vaccine. Study outcomes and limitations: Most donors were white British and more were female, and clonal diversity was possibly underestimated. Spike-specific TCR depth and breadth grew after two AZD1222 doses.

Clones were read by immunoSEQ multiplex PCR, and TCRdb kept only the in-frame ones, dropping some. In the table there are 120,000 to 150,000 clones, over 85% of which are singletons. V lost 5 bases and J 1 base, leaving 9 bases between the germline ends. CDR1 and CDR2 from the germline V gene are SGHAT and FQNNGV. The CDR3 runs to 14 residues. Some second doses came at about 4 weeks and others at about 12 weeks; these were pooled. The clonotype was recovered from an adult who received the AZD1222 COVID-19 vaccine. The chain links TRBV11-2 to TRBJ1-5; no firm D call. The sample here was peripheral blood, taken 28 days after the second AZD1222 dose. The DNA for the CDR3 is TGTGCCAGCAGCGGGGTGGGGAGCAATCAGCCCCAGCATTTT. Its protein is CASSGVGSNQPQHF. Drawing the rest from reference TRBV11-2 and TRBJ1-5, the complete variable domain is EAGVAQSPRYKIIEKRQSVAFWCNPISGHATLYWYQQILGQGPKLLIQFQNNGVVDDSQLPKDRFSAERLKGVDSTLKIQPAKLEDSAVYLCASSGVGSNQPQHFGDGTRLSIL.